This T cell receptor beta chain was documented in a study of cytomegalovirus exposure and HLA in healthy donors. This CDR3 region has 14 residues. From germline, CDR1 is ENHRY and CDR2 SYGVKD. Trimming took off 3 bases at V and 7 bases at J, with 15 bases between the two ends. The method was immunoSEQ multiplex PCR; TCRdb's version includes in-frame clones alone and lacks a portion of them. The sample holds about 140,000 clones, less than 90% seen once. This chain links TRBV10-3 with TRBJ1-2; D is perhaps TRBD1 (6 bases). The TCR originated in a man younger than 35 in good health and CMV-seronegative. The sequenced sample was PBMCs. The CDR3, as DNA: TGTGCCATCAGTGACTTTCCCCAGGGGCCTGGCTACACCTTC. Its translation: CAISDFPQGPGYTF.